This entry features one T cell receptor beta chain sequence. Antigen: not known. TCRdb re-derived calls from the reads in MiXCR, one entry per CDR3 protein. The repertoire includes over 250,000 distinct CDR3 sequences, about 25% of them detected once, and around 13% sits in the top ten. The sample is drawn from a study of T cell repertoires in cytomegalovirus infection. Findings of the study overall: The ex vivo response was dominated by HLA-C-restricted CMV-specific TCR beta clonotypes.

The germline gives CDR1 DFQATT, CDR2 SNEGSKA (reference sequence). CDR3 length: 14 residues. The V gene lost 5 bases and the J gene lost 5 bases, with 15 bases spanning the gap. Material for sequencing was PBMCs. The chain carries TRBV20-1 and TRBJ2-2; unclear D gene. This TCR derives from a human donor in good health (CMV status not recorded). Some clones in this sample may be carry-over from other donors' samples. The CDR3 protein is CSAPSVQGTGELFF. The DNA for the CDR3 is TGCAGTGCTCCCTCGGTGCAAGGGACCGGGGAGCTGTTTTTT.